The 27 T cell receptor beta chains in this list originate from one sample, sequenced in a study of post-analysis software for immune sequencing data (dated by TCRdb to the mid-2010s). Results and caveats for the whole study, not just this receptor: Significantly higher frequencies in patients than in controls were found for roughly five TRBV segments, including TRBV5-6, TRBV5-1 and TRBV20-1.

Their antigens remain unidentified. Library method: PCR. Sequencing took place on an Illumina HiSeq 2500. To reduce PCR and sequencing biases, unique molecular identifiers were built into the TCR beta cDNA libraries. TCRdb reran the public reads through fastp at Q25 and MiXCR, keeping productive beta chains. Every CDR3 protein is listed once, alongside the most common genes and DNA of its rows. This sample lists hundreds of thousands of distinct CDR3 sequences; roughly 27% were detected once. The ten largest clones capture more than 0.55% of the sample. The sample taken for sequencing was blood. These receptors were obtained from a girl aged 5 to 17 with multiple sclerosis.

This clonotype has just a few counts. The rearrangement joins TRBV29-1 to TRBJ2-1; the D is unclear. The CDR3 has 10 residues. Germline loops: CDR1 SQVTM, CDR2 ANQGSEA. V lost 6 bases to trimming and J lost 5 bases, with 5 bases between them. The CDR3 bases are TGCAGCGTGTCTAACAATGAGCAGTTCTTC. This codes for CSVSNNEQFF.

There are a few counts of this clonotype. The chain combines TRBV10-3 with TRBJ2-1, with D possibly being TRBD2 (5 bases). The germline gives CDR1 ENHRY, CDR2 SYGVKD. This CDR3 contains 11 residues. Trimming pared 3 bases from V and 13 bases from J, leaving 10 bases between. The CDR3 protein is CAISEVASQFF. In DNA, the CDR3 is TGTGCCATCAGTGAAGTAGCGTCCCAGTTCTTC.

This clonotype has just a few counts. The chain is built from TRBV10-1 and TRBJ2-5; no reliable D call. V was trimmed by 3 bases and J by 1 base, leaving 9 bases between them. The V gene's germline CDR1 is WNHNN and CDR2 SYGVQD (reference sequence). The CDR3 has 14 amino acids. The CDR3 loop is CASSDPSTQETQYF. Here the CDR3 DNA reads TGCGCCAGCAGTGACCCTTCCACCCAAGAGACCCAGTACTTC.

J is TRBJ1-5 and V is TRBV29-1, with D maybe TRBD1 (6 bases). CDR1 and CDR2 (germline): SQVTM, ANQGSEA. This CDR3 spans 13 amino acids. The V and J ends lost 7 bases and 4 bases respectively, with 14 bases between them. The CDR3 protein is CSARGAPNQPQHF. CDR3 nucleotides: TGCAGCGCCAGGGGAGCGCCGAATCAGCCCCAGCATTTT. The entire variable domain, with the rest obtained from reference TRBV29-1 and TRBJ1-5, is as follows: SAVISQKPSRDICQRGTSLTIQCQVDSQVTMMFWYRQQPGQSLTLIATANQGSEATYESGFVIDKFPISRPNLTFSTLTVSNMSPEDSSIYLCSARGAPNQPQHFGDGTRLSIL.

This clonotype was observed once. The chain links TRBV7-2 to TRBJ2-5, with 12 bases lining up with TRBD1. Gene TRBJ2-7 matches the end of the DNA better, so the J call may be wrong. This CDR3 has 15 residues. Looked up from germline, CDR1 is SGHTA and CDR2 is FQGNSA. The chain's CDR3 is CASSLSGTGGLEQYF. The CDR3 nucleotides read TGTGCCAGCAGCTTATCCGGGACAGGGGGCCTCGAGCAGTACTTC.

This clonotype has just a few counts. The chain uses TRBV3-1 and TRBJ2-1; D gene uncertain. Germline V gives CDR1 LGHDT, CDR2 YNNKEL (reference sequence). The CDR3 is made up of 14 amino acids. V was trimmed by 4 bases and J by 2 bases, leaving 9 bases between them. The CDR3 loop reads CASSPLGTYNEQFF. CDR3 sequence (DNA): TGTGCCAGCAGCCCCCTTGGCACCTACAATGAGCAGTTCTTC.

Regarding this clonotype: Germline and junction disagree at one end, which may indicate a read error. The chain recombines TRBV5-1 with TRBJ2-1; tentative D call: TRBD1 (5 bases). In germline, CDR1 is SGHRS, CDR2 YFSETQ. The CDR3 has 14 amino acids. CDR3 DNA: TGCGCCAGCAGCTTGGATAGGACGGACAATGAACAGTTCTTC. Encoded protein: CASSLDRTDNEQFF.

The chain combines TRBV7-2 with TRBJ2-7; 7 nucleotides agree with TRBD2. Germline V gene lookup returns CDR1 SGHTA and CDR2 FQGNSA. Losses at the gene ends were 1 base for V and 9 bases for J; bases not matched to a gene: 12. This CDR3 spans 15 amino acids. This CDR3 is CASSLGAGAEAWQYF. CDR3 DNA: TGTGCCAGCAGCTTAGGGGCGGGAGCTGAGGCATGGCAGTACTTC. Full variable domain (rest looked up from reference TRBV7-2 and TRBJ2-7): GAGVSQSPSNKVTEKGKDVELRCDPISGHTALYWYRQSLGQGLEFLIYFQGNSAPDKSGLPSDRFSAERTGGSVSTLTIQRTQQEDSAVYLCASSLGAGAEAWQYFGPGTRLTVT.

This chain connects TRBV5-1 to TRBJ2-7; D remains unclear. Germline loops: CDR1 SGHRS, CDR2 YFSETQ. This CDR3 has 14 residues. Trimming shortened V by 4 bases and J by 3 bases, and 14 bases separated the two germline ends. CDR3 coding DNA: TGCGCCAGCAGCCGACAAGTGGGTGGCTACGAGCAGTACTTC. Protein sequence: CASSRQVGGYEQYF. Variable domain in full (rest from reference TRBV5-1 and TRBJ2-7): KAGVTQTPRYLIKTRGQQVTLSCSPISGHRSVSWYQQTPGQGLQFLFEYFSETQRNKGNFPGRFSGRQFSNSRSEMNVSTLELGDSALYLCASSRQVGGYEQYFGPGTRLTVT.

This clonotype came up a few times. This sequence joins TRBV10-3 and TRBJ2-7, with unresolved D. Trimming shortened V by 5 bases and J by 2 bases, and 19 bases separated the two germline ends. This CDR3 contains 16 residues. Germline CDR1 ENHRY, CDR2 SYGVKD. The CDR3 DNA is TGTGCCATCAGTACCGACAACAAAGCCCTCCCCTACGAGCAGTACTTC. It translates to CAISTDNKALPYEQYF.

The rearrangement joins TRBV5-1 to TRBJ1-1; D uncertain. The CDR3 is made up of 15 amino acids. The germline gives CDR1 SGHRS, CDR2 YFSETQ. The V and J ends lost 7 bases and 2 bases respectively, with 18 bases between them. In nucleotides, the CDR3 is TGCGCCAGCCACCTAAACCTACAAGGAAACACTGAAGCTTTCTTT. It codes for CASHLNLQGNTEAFF.

The V gene is TRBV6-1, the J gene TRBJ1-2; D is perhaps TRBD1 (6 bases). The CDR3 has 16 amino acids. Germline loops: CDR1 MNHNS, CDR2 SASEGT. V gave up 8 bases and J gave up 0 bases, with 19 bases separating them. The CDR3 region has the DNA TGTGCCAGCGGGGGGGCGGGGGCCACCTCTAACTATGGCTACACCTTC. Translated: CASGGAGATSNYGYTF.

This clonotype showed up just a few times. The chain couples TRBV20-1 to TRBJ2-3, with no clear D. CDR3 length: 9 amino acids. The germline V and J ends were trimmed by 5 bases and 6 bases, with 3 bases remaining between them. Per the germline V gene, CDR1 is DFQATT and CDR2 is SNEGSKA (reference sequence). CDR3 sequence: CSAPDTQYF. The DNA of the CDR3 is TGCAGTGCTCCCGATACGCAGTATTTT.

A few counts support this clonotype. This rearrangement joins TRBV5-1 to TRBJ2-3; TRBD2 matches 7 bases. The V gene end was trimmed by 0 bases and the J gene end by 0 bases; junction bases not matched to a gene: 10. This CDR3 spans 18 amino acids. CDR1 is SGHRS and CDR2 is YFSETQ in the germline V gene. The CDR3 spells CASSLEPSGSTSTDTQYF. The CDR3 coding sequence is TGCGCCAGCAGCTTGGAGCCTAGCGGAAGTACTAGCACAGATACGCAGTATTTT.

There are a few counts of this clonotype. This chain connects TRBV4-1 to TRBJ1-2; TRBD1 matches 9 bases. J lost 4 bases, V lost 5 bases, and 11 bases had no gene match. The germline V gene encodes CDR1 MGHRA and CDR2 YSYEKL. There are 16 residues in the CDR3. In DNA, the CDR3 is TGCGCCAGCAGCGGGATACAGGGGGCCGTACCCTATGGCTACACCTTC. Translation: CASSGIQGAVPYGYTF.

This clonotype showed up just a few times. The rearrangement links TRBV20-1 to TRBJ2-3, with 7 bases that match TRBD2. The germline CDR1 and CDR2 sequences are DFQATT and SNEGSKA (reference sequence). There are 13 residues in the CDR3. V gave up 5 bases and J gave up 11 bases; unmatched junction bases: 13. The CDR3 region is CSAPAGVGLEQYF. CDR3 sequence (DNA): TGCAGTGCTCCGGCGGGAGTAGGTCTGGAGCAGTATTTT.

This clonotype was counted only a few times. A much bigger clone sits one base away, suggesting this may be a read error. V usage is TRBV5-1 and J usage is TRBJ2-3; D gene uncertain. CDR1 is SGHRS and CDR2 is YFSETQ in the germline V gene. The CDR3 contains 12 residues. The germline V and J ends were trimmed by 1 base and 5 bases, with 5 bases remaining between them. CDR3 nucleotides: TGCGCCAGCAGCTTGAACAAAGATACGCAGTATTTT. Its translation is CASSLNKDTQYF.

J is TRBJ1-2 and V is TRBV15, with TRBD1 as a possible D gene (5 bases). CDR3 length: 14 residues. Germline values: CDR1 LNHNV, CDR2 YYDKDF (reference sequence). The germline V and J ends were trimmed by 6 bases and 0 bases, with 11 bases remaining between them. The CDR3 coding sequence is TGTGCCACCAGTGTACCAGGGTCTAACTATGGCTACACCTTC. It encodes CATSVPGSNYGYTF.

This clonotype was recorded a few times. The chain carries TRBV4-3 and TRBJ2-4; 8 nucleotides agree with TRBD2. Germline V CDR1 and CDR2: LGHNA, YSLEER. This CDR3 is built from 13 residues. Trimming removed 0 bases from V and 16 bases from J; junction bases left unmatched: 8. CDR3 DNA sequence: TGCGCCAGCAGCCAAGAGGGGGTAGCGGGAAATTACTTC. It encodes CASSQEGVAGNYF.

V and J are TRBV13 and TRBJ2-7; perhaps D is TRBD1 or TRBD2 (5 bases each). Germline loops: CDR1 PRHDT, CDR2 FYEKMQ (reference sequence). The CDR3 sequence is 16 residues long. V was pared by 5 bases and J by 0 bases, with 17 bases between. The CDR3 reads CASSLGPGRNSYEQYF. CDR3 DNA: TGTGCCAGCAGCCTCGGACCGGGACGTAACTCCTACGAGCAGTACTTC.

This clonotype has more than one count but fewer than ten. The rearrangement links TRBV2 to TRBJ2-1; perhaps TRBD2 as D (5 bases). Trimming removed 5 bases at V and 10 bases at J, with 12 bases between. The CDR3 is made up of 12 amino acids. In germline, CDR1 is SNHLY, CDR2 FYNNEI. CDR3 in DNA: TGTGCCAGCAGTCACGAGCCGGGGGAGCAGTTCTTC. Its translation is CASSHEPGEQFF. Supplemented by reference TRBV2 and TRBJ2-1, the full variable domain reads EPEVTQTPSHQVTQMGQEVILRCVPISNHLYFYWYRQILGQKVEFLVSFYNNEISEKSEIFDDQFSVERPDGSNFTLKIRSTKLEDSAMYFCASSHEPGEQFFGPGTRLTVL.

At least ten counts were recorded for this clonotype. The chain recombines TRBV12-3 or TRBV12-4 with TRBJ2-1; D possibly uses TRBD1 or TRBD2 (5 bases each). V was trimmed by 6 bases and J by 9 bases, leaving 18 bases between them. The CDR3 spans 14 residues. CDR3 protein: CASSRPGTVGEQFF. For the CDR3, the DNA is TGTGCCAGCAGCCGACCCGGGACGGTGGGTGAGCAGTTCTTC.

With respect to this clonotype: At one end, the junction sequence differs from germline, possibly due to a read error. The genes are TRBV10-3 and TRBJ2-3, with a tentative D call TRBD2 (5 bases). Per germline, CDR1 ENHRY and CDR2 SYGVKD. The CDR3 contains 14 residues. The CDR3 loop is CVISESIEGNTQYF. Here the CDR3 DNA reads TGTGTCATCAGTGAGTCGATCGAGGGAAATACGCAGTATTTT.

The chain carries TRBV20-1 and TRBJ2-7, with 7 bases aligning to TRBD2. In germline, CDR1 is DFQATT, CDR2 SNEGSKA (reference sequence). The CDR3 length is 14 residues. V shed 3 bases and J 2 bases; nucleotides not matched to a gene: 7. CDR3 residues: CSASSAGTPYEQYF. The CDR3 nucleotides read TGCAGTGCTAGCTCAGCGGGGACCCCCTACGAGCAGTACTTC.

The CDR3 sequence is CASSSGTGGAEAFF. CDR3 sequence (DNA): TGTGCCAGCAGTTCCGGGACAGGGGGTGCTGAAGCTTTCTTT. The V gene is TRBV6-5, the J gene TRBJ1-1, with 11 bases identical to TRBD1. Germline V gene lookup returns CDR1 MNHEY and CDR2 SVGAGI. V shed 4 bases, J shed 6 bases, and the junction held 4 bases outside the gene matches. This CDR3 is 14 amino acids long.

This clonotype was observed a handful of times. The CDR3 sequence: CASSFHGEETQYF. The DNA of the CDR3 is TGTGCCAGCAGCTTCCACGGGGAAGAGACCCAGTACTTC. The chain uses TRBV7-6 and TRBJ2-5, with D possibly matching TRBD2 (5 bases). This CDR3 region has 13 residues. The germline V and J ends were trimmed by 3 bases and 3 bases, with 8 bases remaining between them. The germline V gene has CDR1 SGHVS and CDR2 FNYEAQ.

The J gene is TRBJ1-1, the V gene TRBV3-1; D is undetermined. The CDR3 spans 14 residues. Germline CDR1 LGHDT, CDR2 YNNKEL (reference sequence). Between the trimmed V and J ends, which lost 4 bases and 5 bases, there was a span of 14 bases. The CDR3 sequence: CASSPTQYWTEAFF. The CDR3 coding sequence is TGTGCCAGCAGCCCAACACAATATTGGACTGAAGCTTTCTTT.